The clone carrying this T cell receptor beta chain was counted a few times. In the authors' methods: How many nucleated cells were present was estimated from reference gene primer amplification. The method was immunoSEQ multiplex PCR; TCRdb's version includes in-frame clones alone and lacks a portion of them. The DNA was the basis for D and trimming; V, J and clone size are from that table. The repertoire consists of more than 150,000 clones, with roughly 73% occurring once and the leading ten covering 2.5% to 3%. This specimen belongs to a study of blood T cell repertoires in COVID-19. Trimming took off 4 bases at V and 4 bases at J, with 8 bases between the two ends. CDR3 length: 13 amino acids. Germline V gene data show CDR1 as ENHRY and CDR2 as SYGVKD.

The gene calls are TRBV10-3 and TRBJ1-3, with D tentatively TRBD1 (6 bases). The sequence came from a woman aged 80 or older with active or convalescent COVID-19. Sample: peripheral blood. The CDR3 spells CAISAGDGNTIYF. The CDR3, as DNA: TGTGCCATCAGTGCAGGGGACGGAAACACCATATATTTT.